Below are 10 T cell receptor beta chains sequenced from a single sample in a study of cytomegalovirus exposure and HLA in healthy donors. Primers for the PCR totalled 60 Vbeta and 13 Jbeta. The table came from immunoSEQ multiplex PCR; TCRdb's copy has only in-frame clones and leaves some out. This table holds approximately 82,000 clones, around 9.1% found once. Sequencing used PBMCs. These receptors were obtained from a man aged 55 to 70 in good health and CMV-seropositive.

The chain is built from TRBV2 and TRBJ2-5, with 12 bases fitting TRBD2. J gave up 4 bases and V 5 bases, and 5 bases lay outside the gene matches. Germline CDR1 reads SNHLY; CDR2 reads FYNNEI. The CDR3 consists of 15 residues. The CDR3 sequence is CASSLTSGSSETQYF. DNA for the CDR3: TGTGCCAGCAGTTTGACTAGCGGGAGTTCAGAGACCCAGTACTTC.

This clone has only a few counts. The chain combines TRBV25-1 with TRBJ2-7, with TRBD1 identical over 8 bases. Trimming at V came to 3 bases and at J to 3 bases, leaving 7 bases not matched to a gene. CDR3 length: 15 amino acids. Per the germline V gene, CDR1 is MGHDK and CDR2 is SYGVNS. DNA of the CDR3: TGTGCCAGCAGTGACCACCCCACAGGGGGCTACGAGCAGTACTTC. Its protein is CASSDHPTGGYEQYF.

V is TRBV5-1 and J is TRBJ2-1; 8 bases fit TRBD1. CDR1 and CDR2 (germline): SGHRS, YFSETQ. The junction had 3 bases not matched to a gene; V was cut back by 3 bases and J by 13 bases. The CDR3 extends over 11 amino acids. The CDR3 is CASSSDRGQFF. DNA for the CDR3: TGCGCCAGCAGCTCAGACAGGGGCCAGTTCTTC. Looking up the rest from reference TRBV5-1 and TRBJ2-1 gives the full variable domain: KAGVTQTPRYLIKTRGQQVTLSCSPISGHRSVSWYQQTPGQGLQFLFEYFSETQRNKGNFPGRFSGRQFSNSRSEMNVSTLELGDSALYLCASSSDRGQFFGPGTRLTVL.

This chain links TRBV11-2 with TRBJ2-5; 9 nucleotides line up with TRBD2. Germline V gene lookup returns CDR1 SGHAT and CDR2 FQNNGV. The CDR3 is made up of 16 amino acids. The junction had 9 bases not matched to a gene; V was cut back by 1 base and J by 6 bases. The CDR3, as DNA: TGTGCCAGCAGCTTAGTCCGCGGGGGGGTGTTAAAGACCCAGTACTTC. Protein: CASSLVRGGVLKTQYF.

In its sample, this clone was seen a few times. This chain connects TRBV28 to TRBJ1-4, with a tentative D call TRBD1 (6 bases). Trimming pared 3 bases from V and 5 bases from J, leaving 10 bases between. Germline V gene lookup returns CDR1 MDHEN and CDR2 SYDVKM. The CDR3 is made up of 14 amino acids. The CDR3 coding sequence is TGTGCCAGCAGTTTGGCAGGGGAAAATGAAAAACTGTTTTTT. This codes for CASSLAGENEKLFF.

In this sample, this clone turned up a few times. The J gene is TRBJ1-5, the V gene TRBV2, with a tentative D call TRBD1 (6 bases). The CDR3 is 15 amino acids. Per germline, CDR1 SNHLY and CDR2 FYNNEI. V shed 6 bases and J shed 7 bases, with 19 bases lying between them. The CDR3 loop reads CASSALDRGAQPQHF. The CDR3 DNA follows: TGTGCCAGCAGCGCCCTGGACAGAGGAGCCCAGCCCCAGCATTTT.

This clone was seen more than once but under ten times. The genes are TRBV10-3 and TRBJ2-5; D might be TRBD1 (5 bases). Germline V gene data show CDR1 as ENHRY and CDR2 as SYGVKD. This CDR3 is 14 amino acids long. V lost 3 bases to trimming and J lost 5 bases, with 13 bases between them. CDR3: CAISDPGRQETQYF. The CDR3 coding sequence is TGTGCCATCAGTGATCCGGGTAGACAGGAGACCCAGTACTTC.

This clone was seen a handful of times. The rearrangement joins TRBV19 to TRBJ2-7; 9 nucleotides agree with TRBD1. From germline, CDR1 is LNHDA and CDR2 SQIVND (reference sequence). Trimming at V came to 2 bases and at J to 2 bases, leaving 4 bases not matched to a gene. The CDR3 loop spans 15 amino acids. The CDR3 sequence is CASSIQGQGTYEQYF. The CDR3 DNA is TGTGCCAGTAGTATACAGGGACAGGGAACCTACGAGCAGTACTTC.

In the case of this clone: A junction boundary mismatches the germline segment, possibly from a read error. DNA of the CDR3: TGCAGTGCGTTCTTCGAGTCGGTTTTC. Translated: CSAFFESVF. V is TRBV20-1 and J is TRBJ1-2; D remains unclear. The CDR3 is made up of 9 amino acids. Germline CDR1 reads DFQATT; CDR2 reads SNEGSKA (reference sequence).

The DNA of the CDR3 is TGTGCCAGCAGCTTTCTAGCGGGGGGTGGAGAGACCCAGTACTTC. Its protein is CASSFLAGGGETQYF. J is TRBJ2-5 and V is TRBV5-6, with 11 positions matching TRBD2. This CDR3 has 15 residues. Germline loops: CDR1 SGHDT, CDR2 YYEEEE. V shed 2 bases and J 4 bases; nucleotides not matched to a gene: 4. Combining the CDR3 with reference TRBV5-6 and TRBJ2-5 gives the whole variable domain DAGVTQSPTHLIKTRGQQVTLRCSPKSGHDTVSWYQQALGQGPQFIFQYYEEEERQRGNFPDRFSGHQFPNYSSELNVNALLLGDSALYLCASSFLAGGGETQYFGPGTRLLVL.